This is a list of T cell receptor beta chains from one sample in a study of T cells in localized non-small cell lung cancer. Data came from immunoSEQ multiplex PCR; TCRdb stores just in-frame clones and leaves some out. The sample carries roughly 4,500 clones, around 21% recorded once. The source material was lung tumor tissue, sampled before any cancer treatment. These receptors originate from a female donor older than 55 with stage I lung adenocarcinoma. CDR3s include the opening cysteine and the closing phenylalanine or tryptophan. A D gene is named only where the DNA matches it firmly. Some rows have no size entry. The others give once, few or many, or a class for an expanded clone.

NA NA TRBJ2-7 TRBV5-1 TGCGCCAGCAGCTTGGTGGAGCTGGCTTACGAGCAGTACTTC CASSLVELAYEQYF
NA NA TRBJ2-1 TRBV30 TGTGCCTGGAGTAAAGGGGCCAATGAGCAGTTCTTC CAWSKGANEQFF
few NA TRBJ2-3 TRBV11-3 TGTGCCAGCAGCTGGGCGCAGGGGAGGATAGATACGCAGTATTTT CASSWAQGRIDTQYF
medium-sized NA TRBJ2-7 TRBV6-8 TGTGCCAGCAGTTTAGACAGCCTCCCCGGCTACGAGCAGTACTTC CASSLDSLPGYEQYF
NA TRBD1 TRBJ2-7 TRBV6-8 TGTGCCAGCAGGGGAATCGGGACAGGGGGCATAAGAGGCAACTACGAGCAGTACTTC CASRGIGTGGIRGNYEQYF
large NA TRBJ2-1 TRBV11-3 TGTGCCAGCAGCTTATGGAGCGGGCTGAGCTCCTACAATGAGCAGTTCTTC CASSLWSGLSSYNEQFF
NA TRBD2 TRBJ2-1 TRBV19 TGTGCCAGTAGCCGGCTCTTCGGACTAGCGGGAGATGAGCAGTTCTTC CASSRLFGLAGDEQFF
NA TRBD1 TRBJ1-1 TRBV18 TGTGCCAGCTCACCACTCTACCGTCCGCGCACAGGGGTCCGAAACACTGAAGCTTTCTTT CASSPLYRPRTGVRNTEAFF
few NA TRBJ2-1 TRBV6-8 TGTGCCAGCGGGAGGTCTTACAATGAGCAGTTCTTC CASGRSYNEQFF
NA TRBD1 TRBJ2-7 TRBV15 TGTGCCACCAGCAGAGCCCGGGACAGGGTTCGGTACGAGCAGTACTTC CATSRARDRVRYEQYF
few NA TRBJ2-3 TRBV11-3 TGTGCCAGCAGCCCCGGGGCCAGGGGCGCTACAGATACGCAGTATTTT CASSPGARGATDTQYF
NA TRBD2 TRBJ2-7 TRBV11-3 TGTGCCAGCAGCAGCCCCGGGGGGGCGAACGAGCAGTACTTC CASSSPGGANEQYF
NA NA TRBJ2-5 TRBV5-1 TGCGCCAGCAGCTTAGGAGATTTACTCCAAGAGACCCAGTACTTC CASSLGDLLQETQYF